This is a list of T cell receptor beta chains from one sample in a study of vaccination effects on CD4 cells after COVID-19. These receptors' antigens are unknown. Profiled with immunoSEQ multiplex PCR; TCRdb holds only in-frame clones, not every one. This sample has under 40,000 clones; 60% to 75% occur once, and the top ten carry about 27%. This specimen was CD4+ T cells from PBMCs cultured with HCoV-OC43 spike peptides, taken before COVID-19 vaccination. These receptors came from a human donor who received a COVID-19 vaccine. The CDR3 runs from the conserved cysteine through the conserved F or W.

J gene: TRBJ2-5
V gene: TRBV5-8
CDR3 protein: CASSNLVTSRETQYF

J gene: TRBJ2-6
V gene: TRBV10-3
CDR3 protein: CAISESGISGANVLTF

J gene: TRBJ1-4
V gene: TRBV25-1
CDR3 protein: CASSGRDRPLGEKLFF

J gene: TRBJ2-7
V gene: TRBV4-2
CDR3 protein: CASSQDRTGGFDEQYF

J gene: TRBJ2-3
V gene: TRBV5-1
CDR3 protein: CASSFRQADTQYF

J gene: TRBJ1-1
V gene: TRBV7-9
CDR3 protein: CASSLAPGQGSTEAFF

J gene: TRBJ2-5
V gene: TRBV5-4
CDR3 protein: CASSLRQGETQYF

J gene: TRBJ2-7
V gene: TRBV19
CDR3 protein: CASSIRVDRVYEQYF

J gene: TRBJ1-4
V gene: TRBV24-1
CDR3 protein: CATSDSPGQGDEKLFF

J gene: TRBJ2-5
V gene: TRBV6-6
CDR3 protein: CASSYSKLGPQYF

J gene: TRBJ2-1
V gene: TRBV11-2
CDR3 protein: CASSSGAGSSYNEQFF

J gene: TRBJ2-7
V gene: TRBV6-6
CDR3 protein: CASSDNRQGGEQYF

J gene: TRBJ2-1
V gene: TRBV2
CDR3 protein: CASKADEQFF

J gene: TRBJ1-2
V gene: TRBV19
CDR3 protein: CASSIPGIYGYTF